The clone carrying this T cell receptor beta chain came up many times. Its antigen is unknown. The time point was: newly diagnosed GD, antithyroid drugs for less than 3 months. Extracted RNA from PBMCs served as the source of the TCR library. Assembly of TCR beta libraries relied on iRepertoire HTBI primers together with Arm-PCR of CDR3 regions. TCRdb reanalysed the multiplex PCR reads using MiXCR and keeps one entry per CDR3 protein. Of about 420,000 distinct CDR3 sequences in the sample, approximately 16% were seen once. These data belong to a study of regulatory T cells in long-lasting Graves disease. Study-wide points: Patients with persistent disease shared 2,500 to 3,500 public clonotypes, outpacing the roughly 950 shared by new patients.

The same sample was also used in a study of T cells in Graves' hyperthyroidism and ophthalmopathy.

The sequenced sample was peripheral blood mononuclear cells (PBMCs), obtained at new diagnosis, from a patient treated with antithyroid drugs. This receptor was identified in a woman younger than 30 with Graves disease.

The CDR3 region is CASSDDHRGKRGNTIYF. The CDR3, as DNA: TGTGCCAGCAGCGACGACCACAGGGGGAAAAGGGGCAACACCATATATTTT. The V call is TRBV7-9, the J call TRBJ1-3, with 8 bases that match TRBD1. CDR3 size: 17 residues. Losses at the gene ends were 5 bases for V and 7 bases for J; bases not matched to a gene: 16. Germline V gives CDR1 SEHNR, CDR2 FQNEAQ (reference sequence).